Shown below are 25 T cell receptor beta chains from a single sample sequenced in a study of CD8 T cells in Susac syndrome. With random hexamers, 0.5 to 1 ug RNA was reverse transcribed. MiXCR, run by TCRdb on the immunoSEQ multiplex PCR reads, gives a single entry per CDR3 protein. The sample has about 120,000 distinct CDR3 sequences, 93% seen once; the top ten hold 0.093%. Specimen: CD4+ T cells from PBMCs. These receptors all stem from a human donor with multiple sclerosis.

This clonotype was seen just once. This chain joins TRBV4-3 and TRBJ1-4; 10 bases line up with TRBD1. V was pared by 4 bases and J by 5 bases, with 7 bases of the junction left unmatched. CDR3 length equals 16 residues. Germline V gene lookup returns CDR1 LGHNA and CDR2 YSLEER. Here the CDR3 DNA reads TGCGCCAGCAGCCGACTACCGGGACAGGGGAATGAAAAACTGTTTTTT. Translation: CASSRLPGQGNEKLFF.

The CDR3: CASSPTGTDNYGYTF. The CDR3 nucleotides are TGCGCCAGCAGCCCAACGGGGACAGATAACTATGGCTACACCTTC. V and J are TRBV5-1 and TRBJ1-2, with 7 bases aligning to TRBD1. Per the germline V gene, CDR1 is SGHRS and CDR2 is YFSETQ. This CDR3 has 15 amino acids. V lost 4 bases to trimming and J lost 1 base; unmatched junction nucleotides: 7.

The V call is TRBV12-3 or TRBV12-4, the J call TRBJ1-4; tentative D call: TRBD1 (6 bases). Trimming stripped 6 bases from V and 5 bases from J, with 10 bases between. The CDR3 totals 13 residues. The CDR3 nucleotides read TGTGCCAGCAGGCTGGACAGCAATGAAAAACTGTTTTTT. Translation gives CASRLDSNEKLFF.

The chain has TRBV20-1 and TRBJ1-2, with a tentative D call TRBD1 (5 bases). This CDR3 contains 13 residues. Germline CDR1 reads DFQATT; CDR2 reads SNEGSKA (reference sequence). V was trimmed by 6 bases and J by 8 bases, leaving 19 bases between them. This CDR3 is CSAPTGAGRGYTF. CDR3 bases: TGCAGTGCCCCTACGGGAGCAGGGAGGGGCTACACCTTC.

The genes are TRBV6-5 and TRBJ1-3; D unclear. The CDR3 sequence is 14 residues long. V gave up 2 bases and J gave up 1 base, with 6 bases separating them. Germline CDR1 reads MNHEY; CDR2 reads SVGAGI. Here the CDR3 DNA reads TGTGCCAGCAGTTACATTGGATCTGGAAACACCATATATTTT. It specifies CASSYIGSGNTIYF.

The V gene is TRBV25-1, the J gene TRBJ2-3; the D is unclear. The length of the CDR3 is 12 residues. V dropped 5 bases and J dropped 6 bases, with 9 bases sitting between them. Germline V gives CDR1 MGHDK, CDR2 SYGVNS. The CDR3 sequence is CASSLAVDTQYF. For the CDR3, the DNA is TGTGCCAGCAGTTTGGCGGTTGATACGCAGTATTTT.

The gene calls are TRBV7-2 and TRBJ2-7; 9 positions agree with TRBD1. This CDR3 spans 14 amino acids. Germline V gives CDR1 SGHTA, CDR2 FQGNSA. V trimming: 4 bases; J trimming: 7 bases; junction bases outside the gene matches: 8. For the CDR3, the DNA is TGTGCCAGCAGCTCCAGGGACAGGGCAAGGGAGCAGTACTTC. This gives the protein CASSSRDRAREQYF.

V is TRBV4-1 and J is TRBJ1-4; D might be TRBD1 (6 bases). Looked up from germline, CDR1 is MGHRA and CDR2 is YSYEKL. The V end was cut by 0 bases, the J end by 4 bases, with 12 bases between. The CDR3 loop spans 16 amino acids. CDR3 in DNA: TGCGCCAGCAGCCAAGATGCAGGGGAAGGTAATGAAAAACTGTTTTTT. Its translation: CASSQDAGEGNEKLFF.

The chain has TRBV2 and TRBJ2-1; TRBD1 might be the D (6 bases). V was cut by 8 bases and J by 5 bases, with 13 bases left in between. From germline, CDR1 is SNHLY and CDR2 FYNNEI. This CDR3 region has 13 residues. Here the CDR3 reads CASLWGPHNEQFF. CDR3 coding DNA: TGTGCCAGCCTTTGGGGGCCCCACAATGAGCAGTTCTTC.

This chain links TRBV19 with TRBJ1-1; no clear D. The CDR3 has 13 residues. V lost 3 bases and J 4 bases, leaving 9 bases between the germline ends. CDR1 LNHDA and CDR2 SQIVND come from the germline V gene (reference sequence). The CDR3 nucleotides read TGTGCCAGTAGTATTTACCGGGGCACTGAAGCTTTCTTT. As protein: CASSIYRGTEAFF.

The J gene is TRBJ1-1, the V gene TRBV20-1; possible D gene TRBD1, 6 bases. CDR1 is DFQATT, CDR2 SNEGSKA, per germline (reference sequence). CDR3 length: 15 amino acids. Trimming shortened V by 3 bases and J by 3 bases, and 17 bases separated the two germline ends. The DNA of the CDR3 is TGCAGTGCTAGCCCCCCCCGGGGGCTGGACACTGAAGCTTTCTTT. Its protein is CSASPPRGLDTEAFF.

This clonotype appeared once. The V and J genes are TRBV3-1 and TRBJ2-1; D possibly corresponds to TRBD2 (6 bases). V lost 1 base and J 12 bases, leaving 10 bases between the germline ends. Germline CDR1 and CDR2: LGHDT and YNNKEL (reference sequence). This CDR3 has 12 residues. The CDR3 reads CASSQVAGPQFF. As DNA, the CDR3 is TGTGCCAGCAGCCAAGTGGCGGGGCCGCAGTTCTTC.

The V call is TRBV3-1, the J call TRBJ1-2, with D hard to call. Trimming stripped 11 bases from V and 5 bases from J, with 15 bases between. Looked up from germline, CDR1 is LGHDT and CDR2 is YNNKEL (reference sequence). The CDR3 length is 12 residues. This CDR3 reads CASQAGDYGYTF. The CDR3 nucleotides read TGTGCCTCCCAGGCGGGTGATTATGGCTACACCTTC.

Remarks on this clonotype: At one end, the junction sequence differs from germline, possibly due to a read error. This chain connects TRBV11-1 to TRBJ1-1; D is unresolved. The CDR3 loop spans 13 amino acids. Germline lookup yields CDR1 SGHAT and CDR2 FQDESV (reference sequence). In DNA, the CDR3 is TGTGCCAGCAGCCCTCTTTTCCACACAGAAGCTTTCTTT. Translation: CASSPLFHTEAFF.

The V and J genes are TRBV2 and TRBJ1-1; D uncertain. The germline V gene encodes CDR1 SNHLY and CDR2 FYNNEI. The ends were cut back, 2 bases at V and 8 bases at J, with 9 bases in the middle. There are 12 residues in the CDR3. CDR3 DNA sequence: TGTGCCAGCAGTGAAAATAACAGAGAAGCTTTCTTT. It translates to CASSENNREAFF. Complete variable domain (other parts from reference TRBV2 and TRBJ1-1): EPEVTQTPSHQVTQMGQEVILRCVPISNHLYFYWYRQILGQKVEFLVSFYNNEISEKSEIFDDQFSVERPDGSNFTLKIRSTKLEDSAMYFCASSENNREAFFGQGTRLTVV.

In nucleotides, the CDR3 is TGTGCCAGCAGTCGCAAGGAGGGTCAGCCCCAGCATTTT. This translates into CASSRKEGQPQHF. The chain recombines TRBV6-1 with TRBJ1-5, with no clear D. The CDR3 sequence is 13 residues long. Germline CDR1 MNHNS, CDR2 SASEGT. Trimming removed 5 bases at V and 6 bases at J, with 11 bases between.

V is TRBV5-1 and J is TRBJ1-1; no clear D gene. There are 14 residues in the CDR3. Trimming stripped 0 bases from V and 1 base from J, with 7 bases between. From germline, CDR1 is SGHRS and CDR2 YFSETQ. CDR3 residues: CASSLDIGNTEAFF. In DNA, the CDR3 is TGCGCCAGCAGCTTGGATATTGGGAACACTGAAGCTTTCTTT.

The V and J genes are TRBV4-1 and TRBJ1-6; D unresolved. This CDR3 contains 15 residues. The V and J ends lost 0 bases and 4 bases respectively, with 7 bases between them. CDR1 is MGHRA and CDR2 is YSYEKL in the germline V gene. As DNA, the CDR3 is TGCGCCAGCAGCCAAGACCCGGCTTATAATTCACCCCTCCACTTT. Translation: CASSQDPAYNSPLHF.

The J gene is TRBJ2-2, the V gene TRBV9, with D possibly matching TRBD2 (5 bases). The V gene's germline CDR1 is SGDLS and CDR2 YYNGEE. This CDR3 is 15 amino acids long. The germline V and J ends were trimmed by 3 bases and 3 bases, with 12 bases remaining between them. CDR3 residues: CASSANPSHTGELFF. The CDR3 DNA is TGTGCCAGCAGCGCGAACCCTAGCCACACCGGGGAGCTGTTTTTT.

The CDR3 reads CASSPDNPGFNYGYTF. The CDR3 bases are TGTGCCAGCTCACCCGATAACCCGGGATTTAACTATGGCTACACCTTC. The V call is TRBV18, the J call TRBJ1-2; D not resolved. V lost 3 bases and J lost 1, with 15 bases in between. Per the germline V gene, CDR1 is KGHSH and CDR2 is LQKENI. CDR3 length equals 16 residues.

The chain employs TRBV19 and TRBJ1-1; D not certain. Trimming pared 5 bases from V and 6 bases from J, leaving 19 bases between. The CDR3 extends over 15 amino acids. CDR1 and CDR2 (germline): LNHDA, SQIVND (reference sequence). The CDR3 DNA follows: TGTGCCAGTAGTCCCGGCGGTGGGTTTTGGGCTGAAGCTTTCTTT. Translating gives CASSPGGGFWAEAFF.

This chain uses TRBV30 with TRBJ2-1; D gene uncertain. Trimming stripped 0 bases from V and 2 bases from J, with 5 bases between. The CDR3 is made up of 13 amino acids. Germline V gene lookup returns CDR1 GTSNPN and CDR2 SVGIG (reference sequence). The CDR3 bases are TGTGCCTGGAGTGTAGGTACCTACAATGAGCAGTTCTTC. The encoded protein is CAWSVGTYNEQFF.

This chain joins TRBV9 and TRBJ1-1, with D possibly matching TRBD1 (6 bases). There are 14 residues in the CDR3. V was pared by 6 bases and J by 4 bases, with 16 bases between. Germline V gene data show CDR1 as SGDLS and CDR2 as YYNGEE. CDR3 protein: CASTPQGRGTEAFF. The CDR3 DNA reads TGTGCCAGCACCCCACAGGGTAGGGGCACTGAAGCTTTCTTT.

This chain links TRBV24-1 with TRBJ2-3, with D perhaps matching TRBD2 (5 bases). The CDR3 covers 15 residues. Germline V lookup: CDR1 KGHDR, CDR2 SFDVKD. The ends were cut back, 3 bases at V and 2 bases at J, with 11 bases in the middle. CDR3 sequence reads: CATSDPGRHTDTQYF. The CDR3 DNA reads TGTGCCACCAGTGATCCGGGGAGACACACAGATACGCAGTATTTT.

The chain's CDR3 is CASSVDAGRPYNEQFF. The CDR3 nucleotides read TGTGCCAGCAGCGTAGACGCGGGGAGGCCATACAATGAGCAGTTCTTC. The V and J genes are TRBV9 and TRBJ2-1, with D perhaps TRBD2 (6 bases). The CDR3 loop spans 16 amino acids. Germline V gene sequence: CDR1 SGDLS, CDR2 YYNGEE. Trimming took off 0 bases at V and 4 bases at J, with 14 bases between the two ends.